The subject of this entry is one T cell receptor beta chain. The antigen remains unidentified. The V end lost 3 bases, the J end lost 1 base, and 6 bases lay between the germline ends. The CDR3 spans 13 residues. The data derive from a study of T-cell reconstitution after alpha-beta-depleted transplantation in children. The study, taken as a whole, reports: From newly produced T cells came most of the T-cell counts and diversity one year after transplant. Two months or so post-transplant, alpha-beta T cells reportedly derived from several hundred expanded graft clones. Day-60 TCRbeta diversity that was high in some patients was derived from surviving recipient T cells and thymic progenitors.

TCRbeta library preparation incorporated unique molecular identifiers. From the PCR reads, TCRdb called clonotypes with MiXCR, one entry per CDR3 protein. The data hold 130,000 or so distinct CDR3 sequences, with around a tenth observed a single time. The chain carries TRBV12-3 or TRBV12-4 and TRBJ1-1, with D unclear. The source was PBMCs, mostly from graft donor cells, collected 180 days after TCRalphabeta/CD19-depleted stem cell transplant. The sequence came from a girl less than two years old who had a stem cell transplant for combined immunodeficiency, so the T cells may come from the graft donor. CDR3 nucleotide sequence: TGTGCCAGCAGTTTTGCCTCGAACACTGAAGCTTTCTTT. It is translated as CASSFASNTEAFF.